This T cell receptor (beta chain) was sequenced in a study of technical replicates of blood from a few donors. In germline, CDR1 is SGHRS, CDR2 YFSETQ. The junction had 4 bases not matched to a gene; V was cut back by 2 bases and J by 9 bases. The CDR3 is 13 amino acids. Only in-frame clones appear in the TCRdb table, and some are missing; sequencing was by immunoSEQ multiplex PCR. Among 75,000 to 90,000 clones listed, around 96% were seen once. Sequencing was carried out using T cells isolated from PBMCs. This sequence was found in a human donor in good health. The gene calls are TRBV5-1 and TRBJ2-1; 8 nucleotides agree with TRBD1. Here the CDR3 reads CASSLDRGGEQFF. In nucleotides, the CDR3 is TGCGCCAGCAGCTTAGACAGGGGTGGTGAGCAGTTCTTC.